This record concerns one T cell receptor (beta chain) sequence. Time point: peripheral blood 6 weeks after treatment start. Each individual provided 1 to 8 samples (taken pretreatment and on-treatment). Generated by immunoSEQ multiplex PCR, the TCRdb table keeps only in-frame clones and is missing some. The table lists about 40,000 clones, approximately 86% of them singletons. Trimming removed 10 bases from V and 4 bases from J, with 10 bases in between. The CDR3 spans 11 residues. The germline V gene encodes CDR1 MNHEY and CDR2 SVGAGI. The data originate from a study of PD-L1 blockade in urothelial cancer. The wider study: Blood was analyzed 3 weeks (second dose) and 6 weeks after treatment start. Specimens of blood held a median count of roughly 130,000 T cells.

The sequences come from PBMCs, collected around atezolizumab (anti-PD-L1) treatment. The rearrangement uses TRBV6-5 and TRBJ1-1; D uncertain. The receptor was isolated from a man in his sixties with urothelial cancer. The CDR3 loop is CATLRGTEAFF. Written as DNA, the CDR3 is TGTGCCACCCTCAGAGGCACTGAAGCTTTCTTT.